This T cell receptor beta chain was obtained from a study of cytomegalovirus exposure and HLA in healthy donors. Study at large: An early data release held approximately 85 million unique TCRs from HLA-typed donors.

Study-level points and caveats: Looking again later, the authors saw that most CMV-associated TCR beta chains seemed HLA-restricted. The sole available immune exposure information was CMV serostatus. Upon later analysis, TCR association rates were observed to vary by HLA locus, being highest for DRB1 and lowest for HLA-C.

This CDR3 is 15 amino acids long. V trimming: 5 bases; J trimming: 7 bases; junction bases outside the gene matches: 6. Germline V gene sequence: CDR1 SGHVS, CDR2 FQNEAQ. It was with 60 Vbeta and 13 Jbeta primers that the PCR ran. The method was immunoSEQ multiplex PCR; TCRdb's version includes in-frame clones alone and lacks a portion of them. The sample yields roughly 190,000 clones, around four fifths seen once. Concerning this clone itself: Its antigen is still unknown.

The TCR originated in a woman in her 50s in good health and CMV-seropositive. The sequenced sample was PBMCs. The J gene is TRBJ2-1, the V gene TRBV7-8, with TRBD2 matching over 12 bases. CDR3 loop: CASSIGLAGLNEQFF. In nucleotides, the CDR3 is TGTGCCAGCAGCATTGGACTAGCGGGGCTAAATGAGCAGTTCTTC.